This T cell receptor beta chain appears in the sequencing data of a study of control samples from healthy donors and cancer patients. The CDR3 extends over 16 amino acids. The V and J ends lost 1 base and 0 bases respectively, with 12 bases between them. Germline V gene sequence: CDR1 MGHRA, CDR2 YSYEKL. A few counts support this clone. TCRdb's table, derived via immunoSEQ multiplex PCR, lists solely in-frame clones and lacks some. In the table there are roughly 90,000 clones, roughly 91% of which are singletons. Sequenced material: PBMCs. This TCR was recovered from a woman between 45 and 65 years old with colorectal cancer. V and J are TRBV4-1 and TRBJ1-2; D ambiguous. CDR3 protein: CASSQGWAPANYGYTF. The CDR3 DNA is TGCGCCAGCAGCCAAGGCTGGGCTCCAGCTAACTATGGCTACACCTTC.